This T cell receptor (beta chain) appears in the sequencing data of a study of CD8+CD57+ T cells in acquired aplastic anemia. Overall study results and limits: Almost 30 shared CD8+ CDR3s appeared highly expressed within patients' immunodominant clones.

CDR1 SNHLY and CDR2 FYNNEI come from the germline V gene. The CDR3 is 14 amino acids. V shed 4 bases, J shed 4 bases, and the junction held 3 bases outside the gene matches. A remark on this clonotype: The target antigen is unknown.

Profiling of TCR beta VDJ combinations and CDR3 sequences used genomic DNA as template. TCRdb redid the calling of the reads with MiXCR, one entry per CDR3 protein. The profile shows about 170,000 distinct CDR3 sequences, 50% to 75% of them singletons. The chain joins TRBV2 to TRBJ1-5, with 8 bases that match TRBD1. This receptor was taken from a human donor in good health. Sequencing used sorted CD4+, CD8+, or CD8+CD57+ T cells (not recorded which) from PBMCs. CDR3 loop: CASSGTGLNQPQHF. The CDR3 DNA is TGTGCCAGCAGTGGGACAGGGCTGAATCAGCCCCAGCATTTT.